The rows below give T cell receptor beta chains drawn from one sample of a study of high-grade serous ovarian cancer treatment subgroups. Repertoires were generated with immunoSEQ multiplex PCR, while TCRdb's copy carries only in-frame clones and drops some. Here the sample spans 4,500 or so clones, around 77% being singletons. Sequenced material: tumor tissue. The receptors were sampled from a human donor with high-grade serous ovarian cancer. Each CDR3 is given without its conserved first and last residue.

>TRBJ2-1|TRBV5-1
ASSLTPGLGSNEQF
>TRBJ2-2|TRBV10-3
AIYDRANTGELF
>TRBJ1-4|TRBV30
AWSVGGTQLF
>TRBJ1-4|TRBV5-1
ASSRDRDEKLF
>TRBJ2-3|TRBV5-1
ASSLALTSVSTDTQY
>TRBJ1-5|TRBV7-2
ASSLEQDQPQH
>TRBJ1-5|TRBV5-1
ASSLVCRGQDQPQH
>TRBJ1-5|TRBV28
ASSQLRHNQPQH
>TRBJ1-2|TRBV28
ASSLGTGGSWGYGYT
>TRBJ2-5|TRBV2
ASSERVDRVTETQY
>TRBJ2-2|TRBV28
ASSLFIPGQGLTGELF
>TRBJ2-5|TRBV5-4
ASSEVDRLEETQY
>TRBJ2-5|TRBV11-2
ASSLSLGGAETQY
>TRBJ1-1|TRBV5-1
ASSWGWTGGYYPNTEAF
>TRBJ1-2|TRBV10-3
AISLTPRTGYSGYT
>TRBJ2-3|TRBV7-9
ASSPGGSDTQY
>TRBJ2-1|TRBV14
ASATGLWDPNYNEQF
>TRBJ1-3|TRBV5-1
ASSWGQSGSGNTIY
>TRBJ2-3|TRBV5-1
ASSSQAGVGKGKDTQY
>TRBJ2-2|TRBV7-2
ASSFQGANTGELF
>TRBJ2-5|TRBV5-1
ASSLGLTSGGNGQETQY
>TRBJ2-4|TRBV6-1
ASSEVAHGNIQY
>TRBJ1-1|TRBV4-2
ASSQILGLKNTEAF
>TRBJ1-6|TRBV6-6
ASSSDRAYNSPLH
>TRBJ2-4|TRBV27
ASSTGSKNIQY
>TRBJ2-1|TRBV10-2
ASSPGRRNEQF
>TRBJ1-4|TRBV5-4
ASSFSGRKKLF
>TRBJ1-5|TRBV5-3
ARSSTGTGVDQPQH